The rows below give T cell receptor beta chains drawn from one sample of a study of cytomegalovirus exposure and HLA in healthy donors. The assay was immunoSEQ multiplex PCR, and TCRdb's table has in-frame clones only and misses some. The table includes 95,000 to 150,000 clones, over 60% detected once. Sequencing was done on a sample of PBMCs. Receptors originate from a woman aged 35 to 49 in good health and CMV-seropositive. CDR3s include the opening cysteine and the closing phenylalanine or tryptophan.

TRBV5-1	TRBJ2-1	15	CASSLGSEPYNEQFF
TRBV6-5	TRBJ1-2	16	CASSSATSQGHNGYTF
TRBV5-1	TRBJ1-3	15	CASSLNGDSGNTIYF
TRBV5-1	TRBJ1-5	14	CASSEGQPNQPQHF
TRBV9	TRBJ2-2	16	CASSPRQGAPTGELFF
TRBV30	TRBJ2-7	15	CAWSGRTASSYEQYF
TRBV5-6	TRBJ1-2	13	CASSLAADFGYTF
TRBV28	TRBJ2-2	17	CASSQTGGGLNTGELFF
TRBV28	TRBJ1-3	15	CASSRWTGAGNTIYF
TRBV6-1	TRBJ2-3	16	CASSDVRDRGTDTQYF
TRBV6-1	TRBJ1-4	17	CASSGRTGTVANEKLFF
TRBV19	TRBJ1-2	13	CASSMKGDNGYTF
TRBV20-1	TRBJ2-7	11	CSARPGYEQYF
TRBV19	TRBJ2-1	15	CASRPGQGARNEQFF
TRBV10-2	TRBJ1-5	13	CASQLRREEPQHF
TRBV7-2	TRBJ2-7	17	CASRLEGMGRGRYEQYF
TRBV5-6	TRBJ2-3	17	CASSLEERGPSTDTQYF
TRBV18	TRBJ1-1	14	CASSPGQDNTEAFF
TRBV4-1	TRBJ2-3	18	CASSQDQGVAESTDTQYF
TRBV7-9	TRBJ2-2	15	CASSLKRGLAGELFF
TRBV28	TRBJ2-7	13	CASSSDRFYEQYF
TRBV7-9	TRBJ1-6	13	CASSLAGTGSLHF
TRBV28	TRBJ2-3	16	CASSLPGQETTDTQYF
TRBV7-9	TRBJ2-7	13	CASSLSTTAGQYF
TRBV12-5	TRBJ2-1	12	CASGSGGGEQFF
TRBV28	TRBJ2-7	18	CASTHRPDRGWESHEQYF
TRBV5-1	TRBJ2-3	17	CASSFASDSQSTDTQYF
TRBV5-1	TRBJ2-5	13	CASSLTFQETQYF